A single sample gave rise to the 8 T cell receptor beta chains below, sequenced in a study of T cell changes during pregnancy in multiple sclerosis. Assay: immunoSEQ multiplex PCR; the TCRdb copy retains only in-frame clones and omits some. There are 45,000 to 60,000 clones in the sample; around 92% occur only once, and 0.6% to 0.85% lies in the top ten. The sequencing here drew on CD4+ T cells from peripheral blood mononuclear cells, taken in the third trimester of pregnancy. All receptors derive from a female donor with multiple sclerosis, enrolled in a pregnancy study.

CDR3 nucleotides: TGTGCCAGCAGTTTGGCGGGATCCTATGGCTACACCTTC. Translated: CASSLAGSYGYTF. The genes are TRBV27 and TRBJ1-2, with D uncertain. This CDR3 has 13 residues. Germline V gives CDR1 MNHEY, CDR2 SMNVEV (reference sequence). V lost 3 bases to trimming and J lost 4 bases, with 9 bases between them.

The chain joins TRBV7-6 to TRBJ1-3, with 7 bases lining up with TRBD1. Germline V CDR1 and CDR2: SGHVS, FNYEAQ. This CDR3 region has 15 residues. Unmatched junction bases numbered 8, after V lost 5 bases and J lost 4 bases. The CDR3 loop reads CASSERRGQGNTIYF. The CDR3, as DNA: TGTGCCAGCAGCGAAAGAAGGGGGCAAGGAAACACCATATATTTT.

The rearrangement links TRBV29-1 to TRBJ2-1; 7 nucleotides align to TRBD1. CDR3 length equals 14 residues. J was trimmed by 6 bases and V by 7 bases; bases with no gene match: 12. Germline CDR1 is SQVTM and CDR2 is ANQGSEA. CDR3 amino acids: CSADSGQPINEQFF. The CDR3 DNA follows: TGCAGCGCCGACTCGGGACAGCCCATCAATGAGCAGTTCTTC.

Here the CDR3 reads CASSPVAGGTTDTQYF. The CDR3 DNA follows: TGTGCCAGCAGCCCGGTGGCGGGGGGAACCACAGATACGCAGTATTTT. This rearrangement joins TRBV7-2 to TRBJ2-3; TRBD2 matches at 8 bases. The germline CDR1 and CDR2 sequences are SGHTA and FQGNSA. The CDR3 sequence is 16 residues long. J gave up 2 bases and V 5 bases, and 9 bases lay outside the gene matches. Full variable domain (remainder filled in from reference TRBV7-2 and TRBJ2-3): GAGVSQSPSNKVTEKGKDVELRCDPISGHTALYWYRQSLGQGLEFLIYFQGNSAPDKSGLPSDRFSAERTGGSVSTLTIQRTQQEDSAVYLCASSPVAGGTTDTQYFGPGTRLTVL.

The chain has TRBV7-2 and TRBJ2-1; D not certain. CDR3 length: 12 amino acids. The germline V gene encodes CDR1 SGHTA and CDR2 FQGNSA. Deletions cut 5 bases from V and 7 bases from J, with 9 bases between. DNA of the CDR3: TGTGCCAGCAGCCCGGGTCTGAATGAGCAGTTCTTC. Its protein product is CASSPGLNEQFF.

This chain uses TRBV5-1 with TRBJ2-5; 7 nucleotides align to TRBD1. CDR1 is SGHRS, CDR2 YFSETQ, per germline. CDR3 size: 17 residues. J gave up 0 bases and V 2 bases, and 10 bases lay outside the gene matches. In DNA form, the CDR3 reads TGCGCCAGCAGCTTACCCGGGACAGCCGGGTACCAAGAGACCCAGTACTTC. This sequence encodes CASSLPGTAGYQETQYF.

This clone was observed once. The chain recombines TRBV4-1 with TRBJ2-7, with TRBD2 identical over 9 bases. After removal of 1 base from V and 0 bases from J, the junction contained 4 bases not matched to a gene. The CDR3 contains 16 residues. The germline gives CDR1 MGHRA, CDR2 YSYEKL. The CDR3, as DNA: TGCGCCAGCAGCCAAGGTAGCGGGGGACCCTCCTACGAGCAGTACTTC. Its protein is CASSQGSGGPSYEQYF.

The rearrangement joins TRBV4-2 to TRBJ1-2; D unresolved. V lost 4 bases and J lost 1, with 13 bases in between. The CDR3 spans 15 residues. Germline V lookup: CDR1 LGHNA, CDR2 YNFKEQ. CDR3 amino acids: CASSLIMESNYGYTF. CDR3 in DNA: TGTGCCAGCAGCCTCATTATGGAGAGTAACTATGGCTACACCTTC.